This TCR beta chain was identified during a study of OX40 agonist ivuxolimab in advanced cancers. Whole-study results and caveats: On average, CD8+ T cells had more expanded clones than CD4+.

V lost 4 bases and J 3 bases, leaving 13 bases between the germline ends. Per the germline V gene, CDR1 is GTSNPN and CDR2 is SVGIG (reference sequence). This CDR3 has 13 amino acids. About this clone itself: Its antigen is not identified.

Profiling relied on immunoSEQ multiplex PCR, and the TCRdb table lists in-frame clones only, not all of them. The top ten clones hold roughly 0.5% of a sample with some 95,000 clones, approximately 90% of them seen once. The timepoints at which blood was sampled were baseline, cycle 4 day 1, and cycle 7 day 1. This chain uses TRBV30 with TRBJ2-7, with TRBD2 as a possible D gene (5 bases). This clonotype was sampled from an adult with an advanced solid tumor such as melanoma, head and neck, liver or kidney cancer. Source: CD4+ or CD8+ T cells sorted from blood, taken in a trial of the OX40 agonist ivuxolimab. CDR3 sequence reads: CAWKLLGDYEQYF. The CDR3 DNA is TGTGCCTGGAAGCTACTAGGAGACTACGAGCAGTACTTC. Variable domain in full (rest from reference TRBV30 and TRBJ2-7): SQTIHQWPATLVQPVGSPLSLECTVEGTSNPNLYWYRQAAGRGLQLLFYSVGIGQISSEVPQNLSASRPQDRQFILSSKKLLLSDSGFYLCAWKLLGDYEQYFGPGTRLTVT.